Each of the 25 T cell receptor beta chains below was sequenced from the same sample in a study of control samples from healthy donors and cancer patients. Profiled with immunoSEQ multiplex PCR; TCRdb holds only in-frame clones, not every one. This sample has some 110,000 clones, with around 89% found just once. The specimen sequenced was PBMCs. All receptors derive from a woman aged 45 to 65 with colorectal cancer.

The chain employs TRBV7-9 and TRBJ2-1, with D tentatively TRBD1 (7 bases). Germline assignment: CDR1 SEHNR and CDR2 FQNEAQ (reference sequence). The CDR3 consists of 15 residues. V was trimmed by 2 bases and J by 3 bases, leaving 11 bases between them. CDR3 protein: CASSLRQGGYNEQFF. The CDR3 bases are TGTGCCAGCAGCTTACGACAGGGAGGCTACAATGAGCAGTTCTTC.

The chain employs TRBV3-1 (or the pseudogene TRBV3-2) and TRBJ1-5; possible D gene TRBD1, 5 bases. Germline V gene lookup returns CDR1 LGHDT and CDR2 YNNKEL (reference sequence). With 0 bases removed from V and 0 bases from J, the gap between germline ends came to 21 bases. The CDR3 length is 20 residues. CDR3 nucleotides: TGTGCCAGCAGCCAAGATGAGAGGAATAGTCGGACATATAGCAATCAGCCCCAGCATTTT. Amino acids: CASSQDERNSRTYSNQPQHF.

The chain is built from TRBV3-1 (or the pseudogene TRBV3-2) and TRBJ1-6, with unresolved D. Deletions cut 4 bases from V and 8 bases from J, with 18 bases between. Germline V gives CDR1 LGHDT, CDR2 YNNKEL (reference sequence). CDR3 size: 16 residues. CDR3 amino acids: CASSLSHMNPYSPLHF. The CDR3 DNA sequence: TGTGCCAGCAGCCTCTCACACATGAATCCCTATTCACCCCTCCACTTT.

This chain links TRBV15 with TRBJ1-2; D remains unclear. The CDR3 contains 13 residues. The V gene's germline CDR1 is LNHNV and CDR2 YYDKDF (reference sequence). Trimming removed 1 base from V and 1 base from J, with 4 bases in between. CDR3 region: CATSRGINYGYTF. For the CDR3, the DNA is TGTGCCACCAGCAGAGGGATTAACTATGGCTACACCTTC.

This chain connects TRBV5-1 to TRBJ1-5, with D perhaps matching TRBD1 (5 bases). V shed 5 bases and J shed 0 bases, with 6 bases lying between them. The CDR3 spans 13 residues. From germline, CDR1 is SGHRS and CDR2 YFSETQ. CDR3 in amino acids: CASRTDSNQPQHF. CDR3 DNA sequence: TGCGCCAGCAGGACAGATAGCAATCAGCCCCAGCATTTT.

The genes are TRBV28 and TRBJ2-5; the D gene is possibly TRBD2 (6 bases). Germline V gene lookup returns CDR1 MDHEN and CDR2 SYDVKM. With 11 bases removed from V and 2 bases from J, the gap between germline ends came to 18 bases. This CDR3 has 14 amino acids. The CDR3 loop is CAVSGLARQETQYF. Written as DNA, the CDR3 is TGTGCCGTCTCGGGGCTAGCGCGGCAAGAGACCCAGTACTTC.

CDR3 sequence (DNA): TGTGCCAGCAGCAGCGGACACCATGAAGCTTTCTTT. Translation gives CASSSGHHEAFF. This rearrangement joins TRBV21-1 to TRBJ1-1; the table's D gene call, TRBD1, was not cross checked with the DNA. TRBV21-1 is designated a pseudogene. The CDR3 runs 12 residues.

J is TRBJ1-5 and V is TRBV27, with D uncertain. V gave up 5 bases and J gave up 3 bases, with 8 bases separating them. In germline, CDR1 is MNHEY, CDR2 SMNVEV (reference sequence). The CDR3 extends over 13 amino acids. Written as DNA, the CDR3 is TGTGCCAGCAGTGGTCGCGTCAATCAGCCCCAGCATTTT. Translated, it gives CASSGRVNQPQHF.

The chain couples TRBV6-5 to TRBJ1-1; TRBD1 is a possible D gene (6 bases). Trimming cost V 10 bases and J 3 bases, with 21 bases left between them. The V gene's germline CDR1 is MNHEY and CDR2 SVGAGI. The CDR3 covers 15 residues. This CDR3 reads CATHRTVTPDTEAFF. The CDR3 DNA reads TGTGCCACCCATAGGACAGTAACTCCGGACACTGAAGCTTTCTTT.

The gene calls are TRBV6-1 and TRBJ1-2, with 9 bases that match TRBD1. Germline assignment: CDR1 MNHNS and CDR2 SASEGT. CDR3 size: 16 residues. Losses at the gene ends were 0 bases for V and 1 base for J; bases not matched to a gene: 3. The CDR3 reads CASSEASTGGNYGYTF. For the CDR3, the DNA is TGTGCCAGCAGTGAAGCTTCGACAGGGGGTAACTATGGCTACACCTTC.

This clone was picked up one time. The junction does not match germline at one end; this may be a read error. The CDR3 region is CSARGTGEAFF. The CDR3 bases are TGCAGTGCGAGAGGGACGGGTGAAGCTTTCTTT. V usage is TRBV20-1 and J usage is TRBJ1-1, with D tentatively TRBD1 (5 bases). This CDR3 is built from 11 residues. CDR1 and CDR2 from the germline V gene are DFQATT and SNEGSKA (reference sequence).

The CDR3 nucleotides read TGTGCCAGCAGTGAAGTCTTAGGGCAGGGGTATGATGGCAATCAGCCCCAGCATTTT. This translates into CASSEVLGQGYDGNQPQHF. J is TRBJ1-5 and V is TRBV2, with D possibly matching TRBD1 (6 bases). Trimming cost V 1 base and J 2 bases, with 21 bases left between them. The CDR3 loop spans 19 amino acids. Germline V gene data show CDR1 as SNHLY and CDR2 as FYNNEI.

The genes are TRBV11-3 and TRBJ2-3; D is ambiguous. The germline V and J ends were trimmed by 4 bases and 2 bases, with 4 bases remaining between them. The CDR3 sequence is 12 residues long. CDR1 and CDR2 (germline): SGHNT, YENEEA. This chain's CDR3 is CASSSSTDTQYF. CDR3 bases: TGTGCCAGCAGCTCCTCCACAGATACGCAGTATTTT. The full variable domain, in which reference TRBV11-3 and TRBJ2-3 provide the parts outside the CDR3, is EAGVVQSPRYKIIEKKQPVAFWCNPISGHNTLYWYLQNLGQGPELLIRYENEEAVDDSQLPKDRFSAERLKGVDSTLKIQPAELGDSAVYLCASSSSTDTQYFGPGTRLTVL.

V and J are TRBV2 and TRBJ1-1, with D uncertain. CDR1 SNHLY and CDR2 FYNNEI come from the germline V gene. The CDR3 totals 12 residues. The V gene lost 4 bases and the J gene lost 7 bases, with 10 bases spanning the gap. CDR3 nucleotides: TGTGCCAGCAGTGTAGGTAAATTTGAAGCTTTCTTT. It specifies CASSVGKFEAFF.

The chain has TRBV19 and TRBJ2-3, with TRBD2 matching over 7 bases. V shed 1 base and J 7 bases; nucleotides not matched to a gene: 20. CDR3 length: 19 residues. CDR1 is LNHDA, CDR2 SQIVND, per germline (reference sequence). For the CDR3, the DNA is TGTGCCAGTAGTATAGGGAGTTGGGAGGGGCCGGACGATATGAATACGCAGTATTTT. The encoded protein is CASSIGSWEGPDDMNTQYF.

This chain links TRBV2 with TRBJ1-4; D remains ambiguous. The ends were cut back, 4 bases at V and 7 bases at J, with 10 bases in the middle. CDR3 length equals 13 residues. Germline CDR1 reads SNHLY; CDR2 reads FYNNEI. The CDR3 loop is CASSVVVSEKLFF. The CDR3 bases are TGTGCCAGCAGTGTGGTGGTTAGTGAAAAACTGTTTTTT.

The V call is TRBV12-3 or TRBV12-4, the J call TRBJ1-5; no definite D call. V lost 7 bases to trimming and J lost 0 bases, with 7 bases between them. The CDR3 contains 13 residues. CDR3 DNA: TGTGCCAGCACCCTTTATAGCAATCAGCCCCAGCATTTT. Protein sequence: CASTLYSNQPQHF.

The rearrangement uses TRBV19 and TRBJ2-4, with D possibly matching TRBD1 (7 bases). The V gene's germline CDR1 is LNHDA and CDR2 SQIVND (reference sequence). The CDR3 runs to 15 residues. The V end was cut by 3 bases, the J end by 8 bases, with 17 bases between. The CDR3 here is CASSIGGGPRDIQYF. The CDR3 region has the DNA TGTGCCAGTAGTATCGGAGGGGGCCCTCGGGACATTCAGTACTTC.

The chain joins TRBV14 to TRBJ2-4; D not certain. Trimming pared 1 base from V and 0 bases from J, leaving 10 bases between. Germline-derived CDR1 and CDR2 are SGHDN and FVKESK. CDR3 length equals 16 residues. The CDR3 region is CASSQGSRLAKNIQYF. The CDR3 DNA reads as TGTGCCAGCAGCCAAGGGTCACGGCTAGCCAAAAACATTCAGTACTTC.

The rearrangement uses TRBV6-5 and TRBJ2-5; TRBD2 is a possible D gene (5 bases). The CDR3 consists of 14 residues. Germline CDR1 reads MNHEY; CDR2 reads SVGAGI. V was shortened by 4 bases and J by 9 bases, with 18 bases between the two germline ends. Here the CDR3 reads CASSSPSRPAAQYF. The DNA of the CDR3 is TGTGCCAGCAGTTCCCCAAGCCGACCAGCGGCCCAGTACTTC.

This clone turned up a few times. This chain links TRBV30 with TRBJ1-2, with D possibly being TRBD1 (5 bases). The CDR3 totals 13 residues. Looked up from germline, CDR1 is GTSNPN and CDR2 is SVGIG (reference sequence). The V gene lost 4 bases and the J gene lost 7 bases, with 16 bases spanning the gap. Here the CDR3 DNA reads TGTGCCTGGAAGGGGCTGGGTTCGGGTGGCTACACCTTC. It specifies CAWKGLGSGGYTF.

The chain links TRBV30 to TRBJ1-5; 8 positions agree with TRBD1. The germline CDR1 and CDR2 sequences are GTSNPN and SVGIG (reference sequence). With 2 bases clipped from V and 4 bases from J, the junction kept 4 bases outside the gene matches. This CDR3 comprises 14 residues. CDR3 loop: CAWSLTGGNQPQHF. CDR3 coding DNA: TGTGCCTGGAGTTTAACAGGGGGGAATCAGCCCCAGCATTTT.

This clone appeared a few times. This chain connects TRBV7-9 to TRBJ1-5; no reliable D call. Germline V gene lookup returns CDR1 SEHNR and CDR2 FQNEAQ (reference sequence). This CDR3 spans 14 amino acids. Between the trimmed V and J ends, which lost 7 bases and 0 bases, there was a span of 10 bases. The CDR3 sequence is CASTTGSSNQPQHF. The CDR3 DNA is TGTGCCAGCACTACGGGAAGTAGCAATCAGCCCCAGCATTTT.

The V gene is TRBV3-1 (or the pseudogene TRBV3-2), the J gene TRBJ2-3; D is uncertain. Trimming took off 0 bases at V and 5 bases at J, with 18 bases between the two ends. Germline-derived CDR1 and CDR2 are LGHDT and YNNKEL (reference sequence). The CDR3 length is 17 residues. CDR3 nucleotides: TGTGCCAGCAGCCAAGAGTTACCAGGACGACTCGGAGATACGCAGTATTTT. Protein product: CASSQELPGRLGDTQYF.

V is TRBV5-1 and J is TRBJ2-3; either TRBD1 or TRBD2 may fit D (6 bases each). CDR3 length equals 14 residues. Trimming took 5 bases from V and 4 from J, leaving 14 bases between them. Germline CDR1 is SGHRS and CDR2 is YFSETQ. The CDR3 DNA reads TGCGCCAGCAGTTCGACGGGGGCGGCAGATACGCAGTATTTT. It specifies CASSSTGAADTQYF.